This TCR beta chain was identified in a study of OX40 agonist ivuxolimab in advanced cancers. Sequencing used immunoSEQ multiplex PCR; TCRdb keeps in-frame clones, though not all of them. The sample has around 71,000 clones, about 86% seen once. This clone has only one observation. The starting material was CD4+ or CD8+ T cells sorted from blood, obtained in a trial of the OX40 agonist ivuxolimab. The sequence was collected from an adult with an advanced solid tumor such as melanoma, head and neck, liver or kidney cancer.

The CDR3 spells CSVEGDKHTDTQYF. CDR3 sequence (DNA): TGCAGCGTTGAGGGAGACAAACACACAGATACGCAGTATTTT. V is TRBV29-1 and J is TRBJ2-3, with D possibly TRBD2 on 5 matching bases. V was cut by 3 bases and J by 2 bases, with 12 bases left in between. CDR1 and CDR2 (germline): SQVTM, ANQGSEA. This CDR3 has 14 amino acids.